Listed below are T cell receptor beta chains from one sample, sequenced in a study of Ad26.COV2.S vaccination and SARS-CoV-2 variants. Clones were sequenced by immunoSEQ multiplex PCR, and TCRdb holds only the in-frame ones, with some missing. The profile shows 300,000 to 400,000 clones, approximately 86% of them singletons. The starting material was peripheral blood, obtained in a trial of Ad26.COV2.S vaccine versus placebo. The origin of the receptors is a person between 18 and 65 years old who received the Ad26.COV2.S COVID-19 vaccine or a placebo. The conserved cysteine and the conserved F or W are not part of the CDR3 here.

v_gene: TRBV12-3/TRBV12-4; j_gene: TRBJ2-3; CDR3aa: ASSLRKDTQY
v_gene: TRBV18; j_gene: TRBJ2-2; CDR3aa: ASSPISGRNTGELF
v_gene: TRBV5-1; j_gene: TRBJ2-2; CDR3aa: ASRSGGQNTGELF
v_gene: TRBV20-1; j_gene: TRBJ2-7; CDR3aa: SVSGQTYEQY
v_gene: TRBV28; j_gene: TRBJ2-1; CDR3aa: ASSLWGEQF
v_gene: TRBV29-1; j_gene: TRBJ2-1; CDR3aa: SAAQWTSGKRYNEQF
v_gene: TRBV10-1; j_gene: TRBJ2-2; CDR3aa: ASSDSGELF
v_gene: TRBV2; j_gene: TRBJ1-5; CDR3aa: ASSENGQGWGNQPQH
v_gene: TRBV5-1; j_gene: TRBJ2-2; CDR3aa: ASAQDNTGELF
v_gene: TRBV5-4; j_gene: TRBJ1-4; CDR3aa: ASSADIRDEKLF
v_gene: TRBV5-4; j_gene: TRBJ2-1; CDR3aa: ASSSRIAGEYNEQF